This TCR beta chain originates from a study of shared clonotypes between healthy human individuals. About this clone itself: Additional DNA sequences in this sample encode the identical CDR3.

V lost 1 base and J lost 0, with 9 bases in between. CDR3 size: 15 residues. Looked up from germline, CDR1 is SGHTA and CDR2 is FQGNSA. Assay used: immunoSEQ multiplex PCR; TCRdb lists only in-frame clones, some missing. The table records over 2 million clones, roughly 95% of them present only once. This TCR was sampled from a man younger than 30 in good health. Sequences were obtained from naive CD4+ T cells sorted from blood. Subset in this sample: CD45RA+ positively selected. The chain is built from TRBV7-2 and TRBJ1-1; D gene unclear. Here the CDR3 DNA reads TGTGCCAGCAGCTTAGTATCTGGAGTGAACACTGAAGCTTTCTTT. Its translation: CASSLVSGVNTEAFF.